This T cell receptor beta chain was obtained from a study of blood T cell repertoires in COVID-19. Turning to the study itself: Sites across the United States, Italy and Spain contributed samples from acute and convalescent COVID-19. Nucleic acid was either cDNA or gDNA, and it came from T cells, B-cell-depleted T cells, or PBMCs.

Germline CDR1 MNHEY, CDR2 SMNVEV (reference sequence). The CDR3 has 16 residues. V shed 2 bases and J shed 3 bases, with 17 bases lying between them. In the study's own analysis: The assay estimated nucleated cells by amplifying reference gene primers. Assay used: immunoSEQ multiplex PCR; TCRdb lists only in-frame clones, some missing. V and J calls and clone size are given by that table; D and trimming were obtained from the DNA. The sample lists a few hundred thousand clones; roughly 90% were seen once. This sequence was found in a man in his sixties with acute or convalescent COVID-19. V gene TRBV27 combines with J gene TRBJ2-7; D perhaps matches TRBD2 (5 bases). Sequencing was done on a sample of peripheral blood. This CDR3 reads CASSLGAVTHVYEQYF. CDR3 sequence (DNA): TGTGCCAGCAGTTTAGGAGCGGTCACCCATGTCTACGAGCAGTACTTC.